The clone carrying this T cell receptor (beta chain) was seen repeatedly, ten times or more. Preparation of the TCRbeta library used unique molecular identifiers. TCRdb re-analysed the PCR reads in MiXCR, keeping a single row per CDR3 protein. Of a few hundred thousand distinct CDR3 sequences listed, 13% are singletons. This entry belongs to a study of T-cell reconstitution after alpha-beta-depleted transplantation in children. The CDR3 is made up of 12 amino acids. V was shortened by 3 bases and J by 7 bases, with 6 bases between the two germline ends. CDR1 LNHNV and CDR2 YYDKDF come from the germline V gene (reference sequence).

J is TRBJ2-2 and V is TRBV15; D unresolved. The sequencing here drew on PBMCs, taken from the stem cell graft. This sequence was found in a human donor who donated a stem cell graft to a child with Fanconi anemia. CDR3 protein: CATSRMDGELFF. CDR3 bases: TGTGCCACCAGCAGGATGGACGGGGAGCTGTTTTTT. The full variable domain, with the rest looked up from reference TRBV15 and TRBJ2-2, is DAMVIQNPRYQVTQFGKPVTLSCSQTLNHNVMYWYQQKSSQAPKLLFHYYDKDFNNEADTPDNFQSRRPNTSFCFLDIRSPGLGDTAMYLCATSRMDGELFFGEGSRLTVL.